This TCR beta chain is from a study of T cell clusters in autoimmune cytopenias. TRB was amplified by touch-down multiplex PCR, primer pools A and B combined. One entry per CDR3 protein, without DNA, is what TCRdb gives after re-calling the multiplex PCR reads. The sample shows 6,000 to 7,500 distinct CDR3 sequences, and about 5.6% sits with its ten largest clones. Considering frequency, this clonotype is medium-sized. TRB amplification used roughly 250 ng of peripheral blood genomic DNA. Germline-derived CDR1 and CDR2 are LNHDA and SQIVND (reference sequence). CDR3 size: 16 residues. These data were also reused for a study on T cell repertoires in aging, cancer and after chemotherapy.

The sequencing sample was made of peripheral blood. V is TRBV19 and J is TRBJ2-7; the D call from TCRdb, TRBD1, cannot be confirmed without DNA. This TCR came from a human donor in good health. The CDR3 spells CASSIRRRTATYEQYF. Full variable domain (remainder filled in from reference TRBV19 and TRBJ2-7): DGGITQSPKYLFRKEGQNVTLSCEQNLNHDAMYWYRQDPGQGLRLIYYSQIVNDFQKGDIAEGYSVSREKKESFPLTVTSAQKNPTAFYLCASSIRRRTATYEQYFGPGTRLTVT.